This TCR beta chain appears in the sequencing data of a study of T cells in Graves' hyperthyroidism and ophthalmopathy. Inclusion characteristics of ophthalmopathy patients comprised a Clinical Activity Score of at least 3, a NOSPECS grade of at least 4, and duration under 3 months. It was RNA transcripts that yielded the amplified TCR beta CDR3 regions. The HTBI primer set drove a first-round RT-PCR of the TCR CDR3. One entry per CDR3 protein, called by TCRdb with MiXCR from the multiplex PCR reads. The profile covers fewer than 500,000 distinct CDR3 sequences, with 14% appearing a single time and roughly a fifth taken by the ten largest. V lost 3 bases to trimming and J lost 7 bases, with 9 bases between them. Germline V gives CDR1 GTSNPN, CDR2 SVGIG (reference sequence). The CDR3 has 12 residues. This clonotype was detected many times.

The receptor comes from a woman younger than 45 with Graves' ophthalmopathy. V gene TRBV30 combines with J gene TRBJ2-2; D is ambiguous. Sequencing was done on a sample of blood. The CDR3 nucleotides are TGTGCCTGGAGCCCTGTTCGCGGGGAGCTGTTTTTT. Amino acids: CAWSPVRGELFF.